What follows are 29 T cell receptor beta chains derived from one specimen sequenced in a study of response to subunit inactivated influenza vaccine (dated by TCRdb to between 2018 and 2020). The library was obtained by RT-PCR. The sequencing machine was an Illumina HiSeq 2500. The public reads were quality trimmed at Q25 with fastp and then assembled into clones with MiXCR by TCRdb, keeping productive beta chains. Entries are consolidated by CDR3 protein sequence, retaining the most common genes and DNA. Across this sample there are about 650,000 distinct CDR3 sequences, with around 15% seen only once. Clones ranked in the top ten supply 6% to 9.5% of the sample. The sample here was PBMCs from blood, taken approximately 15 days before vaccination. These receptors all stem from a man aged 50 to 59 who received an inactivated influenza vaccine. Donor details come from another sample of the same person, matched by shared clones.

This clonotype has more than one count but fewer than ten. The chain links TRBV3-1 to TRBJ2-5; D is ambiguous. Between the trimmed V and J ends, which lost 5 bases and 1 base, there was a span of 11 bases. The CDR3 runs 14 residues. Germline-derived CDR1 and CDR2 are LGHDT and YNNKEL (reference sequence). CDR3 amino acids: CASSNRAIQETQYF. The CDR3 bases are TGTGCCAGCAGCAATAGGGCGATCCAAGAGACCCAGTACTTC.

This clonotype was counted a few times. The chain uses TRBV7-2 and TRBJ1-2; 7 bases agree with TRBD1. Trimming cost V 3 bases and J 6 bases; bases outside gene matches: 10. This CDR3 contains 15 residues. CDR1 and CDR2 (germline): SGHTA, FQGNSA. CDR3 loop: CASSLQTGLRDGYTF. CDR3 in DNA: TGTGCCAGCAGCTTGCAGACAGGGCTGCGTGATGGCTACACCTTC.

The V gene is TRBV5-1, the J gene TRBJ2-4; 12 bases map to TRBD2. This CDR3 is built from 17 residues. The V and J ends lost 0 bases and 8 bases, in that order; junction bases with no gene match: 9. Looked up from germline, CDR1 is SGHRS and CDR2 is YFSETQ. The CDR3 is CASSLASASGGADIQYF. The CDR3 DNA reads TGCGCCAGCAGCTTGGCCTCGGCTAGCGGGGGGGCGGACATTCAGTACTTC.

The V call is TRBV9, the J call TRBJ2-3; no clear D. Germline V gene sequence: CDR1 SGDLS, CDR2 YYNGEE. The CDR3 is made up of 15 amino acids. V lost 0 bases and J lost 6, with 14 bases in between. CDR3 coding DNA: TGTGCCAGCAGCGTAGGGAAACCGGCTGGCGATACGCAGTATTTT. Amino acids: CASSVGKPAGDTQYF.

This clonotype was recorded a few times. CDR3 nucleotide sequence: TGTGCCAGCAGTGAATATGCAGGAGCAACTAATGAAAAACTGTTTTTT. Translating gives CASSEYAGATNEKLFF. The genes are TRBV25-1 and TRBJ1-4; unclear D gene. Trimming took off 0 bases at V and 0 bases at J, with 8 bases between the two ends. The CDR3 consists of 16 residues. The V gene's germline CDR1 is MGHDK and CDR2 SYGVNS.

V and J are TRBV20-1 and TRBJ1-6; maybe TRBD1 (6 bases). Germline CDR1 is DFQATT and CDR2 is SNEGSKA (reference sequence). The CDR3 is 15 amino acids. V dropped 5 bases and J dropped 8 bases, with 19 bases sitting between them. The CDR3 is CSASPRGKGDSPLHF. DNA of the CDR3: TGCAGTGCTTCTCCCCGGGGTAAGGGGGATTCACCCCTCCACTTT.

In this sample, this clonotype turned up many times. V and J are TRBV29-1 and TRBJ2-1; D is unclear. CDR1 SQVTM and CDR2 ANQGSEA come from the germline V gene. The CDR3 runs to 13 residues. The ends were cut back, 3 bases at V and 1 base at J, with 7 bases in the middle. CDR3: CSVDAGSYNEQFF. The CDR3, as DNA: TGCAGCGTTGACGCAGGATCCTACAATGAGCAGTTCTTC.

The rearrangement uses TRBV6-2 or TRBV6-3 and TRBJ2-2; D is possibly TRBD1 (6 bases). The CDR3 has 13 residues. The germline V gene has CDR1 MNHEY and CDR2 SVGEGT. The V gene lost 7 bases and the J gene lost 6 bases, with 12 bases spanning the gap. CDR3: CASKIQGPGELFF. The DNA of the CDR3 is TGTGCCAGCAAGATACAGGGCCCCGGGGAGCTGTTTTTT.

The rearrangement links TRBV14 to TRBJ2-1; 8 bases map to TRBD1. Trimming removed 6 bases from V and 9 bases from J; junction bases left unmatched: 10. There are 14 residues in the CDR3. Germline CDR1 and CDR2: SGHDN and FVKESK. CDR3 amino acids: CASRPGQEVSEQFF. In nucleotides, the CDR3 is TGTGCCAGCAGACCGGGACAGGAGGTTTCTGAGCAGTTCTTC. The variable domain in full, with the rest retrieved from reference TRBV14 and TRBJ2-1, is EAGVTQFPSHSVIEKGQTVTLRCDPISGHDNLYWYRRVMGKEIKFLLHFVKESKQDESGMPNNRFLAERTGGTYSTLKVQPAELEDSGVYFCASRPGQEVSEQFFGPGTRLTVL.

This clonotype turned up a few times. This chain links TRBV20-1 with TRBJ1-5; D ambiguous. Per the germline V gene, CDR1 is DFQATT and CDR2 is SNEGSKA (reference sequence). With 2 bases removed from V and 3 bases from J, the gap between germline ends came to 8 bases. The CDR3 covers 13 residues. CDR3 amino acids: CSARSTVNQPQHF. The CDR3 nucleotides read TGCAGTGCTAGATCAACAGTCAATCAGCCCCAGCATTTT.

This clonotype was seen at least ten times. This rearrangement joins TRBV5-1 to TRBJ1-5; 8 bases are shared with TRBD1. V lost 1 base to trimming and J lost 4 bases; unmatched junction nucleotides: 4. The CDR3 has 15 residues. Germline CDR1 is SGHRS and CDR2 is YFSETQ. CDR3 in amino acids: CASSLKTGGNQPQHF. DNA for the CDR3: TGCGCCAGCAGCTTGAAAACAGGGGGAAATCAGCCCCAGCATTTT. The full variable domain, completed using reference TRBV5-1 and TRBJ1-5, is KAGVTQTPRYLIKTRGQQVTLSCSPISGHRSVSWYQQTPGQGLQFLFEYFSETQRNKGNFPGRFSGRQFSNSRSEMNVSTLELGDSALYLCASSLKTGGNQPQHFGDGTRLSIL.

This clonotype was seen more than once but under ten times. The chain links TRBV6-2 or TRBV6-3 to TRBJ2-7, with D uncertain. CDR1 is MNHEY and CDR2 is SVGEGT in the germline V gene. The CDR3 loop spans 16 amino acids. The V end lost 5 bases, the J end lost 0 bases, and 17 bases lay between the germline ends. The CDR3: CASSTPSTANSYEQYF. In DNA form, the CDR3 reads TGTGCCAGCAGTACTCCCTCAACAGCAAACTCCTACGAGCAGTACTTC.

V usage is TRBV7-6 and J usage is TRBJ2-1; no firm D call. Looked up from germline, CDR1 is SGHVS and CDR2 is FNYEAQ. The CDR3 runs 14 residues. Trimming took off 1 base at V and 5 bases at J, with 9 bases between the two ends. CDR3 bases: TGTGCCAGCAGCTTAGTGCTTACACACAATGAGCAGTTCTTC. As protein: CASSLVLTHNEQFF.

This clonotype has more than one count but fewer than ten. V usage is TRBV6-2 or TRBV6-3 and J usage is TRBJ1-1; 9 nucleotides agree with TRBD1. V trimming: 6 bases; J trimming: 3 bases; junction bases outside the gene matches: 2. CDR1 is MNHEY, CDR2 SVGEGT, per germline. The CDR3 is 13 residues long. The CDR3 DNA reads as TGTGCCAGCAGAAGGACAGGGGACACTGAAGCTTTCTTT. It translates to CASRRTGDTEAFF.

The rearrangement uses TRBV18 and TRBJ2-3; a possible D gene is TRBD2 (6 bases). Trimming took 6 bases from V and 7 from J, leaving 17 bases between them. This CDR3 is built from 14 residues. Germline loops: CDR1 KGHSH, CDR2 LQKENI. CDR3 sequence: CASSPRRDANTQYF. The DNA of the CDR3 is TGTGCCAGCTCGCCGCGGCGGGACGCGAATACGCAGTATTTT.

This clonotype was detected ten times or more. CDR3 DNA: TGTGCCACCAGCAGAGGCGAAGGACGAGCTAGCCTTAACCGGCCCCAGCATTTT. This codes for CATSRGEGRASLNRPQHF. This chain uses TRBV15 with TRBJ1-5; D call uncertain. The CDR3 spans 18 residues. Trimming removed 1 base at V and 9 bases at J, with 25 bases between. Germline CDR1 LNHNV, CDR2 YYDKDF (reference sequence).

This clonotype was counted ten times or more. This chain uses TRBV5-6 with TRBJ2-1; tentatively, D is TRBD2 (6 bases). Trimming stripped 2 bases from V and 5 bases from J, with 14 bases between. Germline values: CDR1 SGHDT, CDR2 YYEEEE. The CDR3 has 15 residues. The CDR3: CASSLGLAINNEQFF. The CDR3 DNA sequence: TGTGCCAGCAGCTTAGGTCTAGCGATAAACAATGAGCAGTTCTTC.

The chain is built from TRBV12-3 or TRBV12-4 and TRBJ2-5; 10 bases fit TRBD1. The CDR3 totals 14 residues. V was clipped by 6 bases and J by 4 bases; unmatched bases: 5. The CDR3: CASRQTGGVETQYF. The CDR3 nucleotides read TGTGCCAGCAGGCAGACAGGGGGCGTAGAGACCCAGTACTTC.

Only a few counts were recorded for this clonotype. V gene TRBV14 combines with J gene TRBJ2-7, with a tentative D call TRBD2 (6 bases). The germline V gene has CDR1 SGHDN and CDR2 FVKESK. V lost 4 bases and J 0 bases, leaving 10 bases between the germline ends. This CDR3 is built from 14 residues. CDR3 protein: CASSLGLFSYEQYF. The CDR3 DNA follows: TGTGCCAGCAGCCTGGGACTCTTCTCCTACGAGCAGTACTTC.

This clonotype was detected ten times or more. Here the CDR3 DNA reads TGTGCCAGCAGCGGCGGGGGCACAGATACGCAGTATTTT. Translation gives CASSGGGTDTQYF. The chain joins TRBV7-9 to TRBJ2-3; a possible D gene is TRBD2 (6 bases). This CDR3 comprises 13 residues. Germline CDR1 is SEHNR and CDR2 is FQNEAQ (reference sequence). Trimming stripped 5 bases from V and 1 base from J, with 7 bases between.

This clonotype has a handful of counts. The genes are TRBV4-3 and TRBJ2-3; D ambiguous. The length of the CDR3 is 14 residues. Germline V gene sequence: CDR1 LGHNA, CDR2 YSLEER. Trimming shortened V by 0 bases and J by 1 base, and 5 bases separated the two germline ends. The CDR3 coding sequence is TGCGCCAGCAGCCAAGAGGTCCGCACAGATACGCAGTATTTT. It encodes CASSQEVRTDTQYF.

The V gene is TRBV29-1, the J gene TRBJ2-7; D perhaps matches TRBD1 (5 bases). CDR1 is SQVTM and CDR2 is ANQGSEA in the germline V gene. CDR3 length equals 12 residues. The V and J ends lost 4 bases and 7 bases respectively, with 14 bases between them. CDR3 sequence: CSVGGFRREQYF. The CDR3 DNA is TGCAGCGTTGGGGGCTTTCGGAGAGAGCAGTACTTC.

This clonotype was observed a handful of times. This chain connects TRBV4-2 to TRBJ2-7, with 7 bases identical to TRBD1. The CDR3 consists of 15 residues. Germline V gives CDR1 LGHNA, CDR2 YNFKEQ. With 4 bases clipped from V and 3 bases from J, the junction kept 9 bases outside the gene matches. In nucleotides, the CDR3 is TGTGCCAGCAGCCCTCCACAGGGGATGGACTACGAGCAGTACTTC. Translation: CASSPPQGMDYEQYF.

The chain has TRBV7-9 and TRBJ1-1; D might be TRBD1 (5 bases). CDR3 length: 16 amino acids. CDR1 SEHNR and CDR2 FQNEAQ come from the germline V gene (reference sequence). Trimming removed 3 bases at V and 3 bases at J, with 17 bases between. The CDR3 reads CASSLEGLSVDTEAFF. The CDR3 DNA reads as TGTGCCAGCAGCTTGGAGGGGTTGAGCGTGGACACTGAAGCTTTCTTT.

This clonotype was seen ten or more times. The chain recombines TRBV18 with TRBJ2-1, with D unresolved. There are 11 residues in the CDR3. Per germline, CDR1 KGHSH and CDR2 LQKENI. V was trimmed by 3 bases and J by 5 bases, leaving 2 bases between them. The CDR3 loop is CASSPDNEQFF. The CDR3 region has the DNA TGTGCCAGCTCACCGGACAATGAGCAGTTCTTC.

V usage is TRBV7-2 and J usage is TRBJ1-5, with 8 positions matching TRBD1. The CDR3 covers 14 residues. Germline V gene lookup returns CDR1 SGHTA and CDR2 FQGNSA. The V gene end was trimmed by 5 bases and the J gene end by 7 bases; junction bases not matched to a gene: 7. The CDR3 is CASSHGTGWQPQHF. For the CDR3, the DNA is TGTGCCAGCAGCCATGGGACAGGTTGGCAGCCCCAGCATTTT. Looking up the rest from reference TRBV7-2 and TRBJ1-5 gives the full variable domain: GAGVSQSPSNKVTEKGKDVELRCDPISGHTALYWYRQSLGQGLEFLIYFQGNSAPDKSGLPSDRFSAERTGGSVSTLTIQRTQQEDSAVYLCASSHGTGWQPQHFGDGTRLSIL.

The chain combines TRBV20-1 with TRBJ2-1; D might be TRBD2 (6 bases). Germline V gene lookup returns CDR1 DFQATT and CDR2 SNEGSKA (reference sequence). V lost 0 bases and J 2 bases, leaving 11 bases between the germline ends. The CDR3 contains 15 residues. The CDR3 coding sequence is TGCAGTGCTAGAGATTTTGAGCGGGCCTACAATGAGCAGTTCTTC. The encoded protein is CSARDFERAYNEQFF.

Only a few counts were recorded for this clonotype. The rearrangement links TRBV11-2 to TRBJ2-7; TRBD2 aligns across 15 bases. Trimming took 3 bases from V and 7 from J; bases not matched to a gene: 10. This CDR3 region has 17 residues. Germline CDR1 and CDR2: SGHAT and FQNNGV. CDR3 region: CASSFTGTSGRTLEQYF. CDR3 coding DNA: TGTGCCAGCAGCTTTACCGGGACTAGCGGGAGGACCCTGGAGCAGTACTTC.

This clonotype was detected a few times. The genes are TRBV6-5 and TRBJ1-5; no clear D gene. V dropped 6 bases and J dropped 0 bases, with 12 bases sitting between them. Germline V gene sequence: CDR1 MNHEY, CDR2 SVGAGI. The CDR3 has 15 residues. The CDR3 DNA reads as TGTGCCAGCAGGTACGCCTGGGATAGCAATCAGCCCCAGCATTTT. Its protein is CASRYAWDSNQPQHF.